What follows are 29 T cell receptor beta chains derived from one specimen sequenced in a study of shared clonotypes between healthy human individuals (dated by TCRdb to between 2020 and 2021). The protocol used for the library was the immunoSEQ multiplex PCR assay. TCRdb's version of the immuneACCESS table is confined to in-frame rearrangements and falls short of the full clone set. An unresolved V gene accounts for under half of the shortfall where checked; the remainder is of unknown origin. This sample has 2 million or so clones in its table, and around 95% of those were observed once. 0.13% of the sample belongs to the ten largest clones. Sequenced material: naive CD4+ T cells sorted from blood. In the paper's terms, the cell subset or site label means: CD45RA+ positively selected. These receptors came from a man aged 18 to 30 in good health.

The rearrangement uses TRBV7-2 and TRBJ1-2; TRBD1 aligns across 9 bases. The V and J ends lost 2 bases and 5 bases, in that order; junction bases with no gene match: 6. CDR1 SGHTA and CDR2 FQGNSA come from the germline V gene. This CDR3 is 15 amino acids long. The CDR3 DNA sequence: TGTGCCAGCAGCTTACGGTCAGGACAGGGGTATGGCTACACCTTC. Its translation is CASSLRSGQGYGYTF. Full variable domain (rest looked up from reference TRBV7-2 and TRBJ1-2): GAGVSQSPSNKVTEKGKDVELRCDPISGHTALYWYRQSLGQGLEFLIYFQGNSAPDKSGLPSDRFSAERTGGSVSTLTIQRTQQEDSAVYLCASSLRSGQGYGYTFGSGTRLTVV.

Details on this clone: The identical CDR3 is also encoded by other nucleotide sequences in the sample. V usage is TRBV11-2 and J usage is TRBJ1-5, with TRBD1 identical over 7 bases. Trimming removed 3 bases from V and 4 bases from J; junction bases left unmatched: 0. Germline CDR1 reads SGHAT; CDR2 reads FQNNGV. The CDR3 loop spans 13 amino acids. The CDR3 bases are TGTGCCAGCAGCTTGGACAGGAATCAGCCCCAGCATTTT. It encodes CASSLDRNQPQHF.

In its sample, this clone was seen once. Additional DNA sequences in this sample encode the identical CDR3. The chain uses TRBV5-1 and TRBJ2-3; perhaps TRBD2 as D (6 bases). V lost 0 bases, J lost 5 bases, and 10 bases lay in between. This CDR3 is built from 14 residues. Germline loops: CDR1 SGHRS, CDR2 YFSETQ. The CDR3 sequence is CASSLGRAGDTQYF. The CDR3 DNA follows: TGCGCCAGCAGCTTGGGGAGGGCTGGAGATACGCAGTATTTT.

This chain links TRBV13 with TRBJ1-5; D not resolved. This CDR3 spans 11 amino acids. Per germline, CDR1 PRHDT and CDR2 FYEKMQ (reference sequence). Trimming shortened V by 6 bases and J by 5 bases, and 5 bases separated the two germline ends. The CDR3 loop is CASRRDQPQHF. Here the CDR3 DNA reads TGTGCCAGCAGGCGCGATCAGCCCCAGCATTTT.

The chain uses TRBV11-2 and TRBJ1-5; D not certain. The CDR3 is made up of 13 amino acids. CDR1 and CDR2 (germline): SGHAT, FQNNGV. V was trimmed by 0 bases and J by 7 bases, leaving 7 bases between them. CDR3 in amino acids: CASSLDLIQPQHF. The CDR3 coding sequence is TGTGCCAGCAGCTTAGATTTAATCCAGCCCCAGCATTTT.

The genes are TRBV18 and TRBJ1-5; tentatively, D is TRBD1 (6 bases). This CDR3 is built from 13 residues. Trimming took off 3 bases at V and 7 bases at J, with 10 bases between the two ends. The germline gives CDR1 KGHSH, CDR2 LQKENI. The CDR3, as DNA: TGTGCCAGCTCACCGTCTCAGGGGCAGCCCCAGCATTTT. Residues: CASSPSQGQPQHF.

Notes on this clone: The same CDR3 is also encoded by other DNA sequences in this sample. The chain links TRBV15 to TRBJ2-5, with D hard to call. The V end lost 0 bases, the J end lost 4 bases, and 3 bases lay between the germline ends. The CDR3 runs 12 residues. Germline assignment: CDR1 LNHNV and CDR2 YYDKDF (reference sequence). The chain's CDR3 is CATSRDGETQYF. The CDR3 nucleotides are TGTGCCACCAGCAGAGATGGAGAGACCCAGTACTTC.

The rearrangement links TRBV30 to TRBJ2-7; no clear D gene. The CDR3 runs to 13 residues. Deletions cut 4 bases from V and 2 bases from J, with 12 bases between. Per the germline V gene, CDR1 is GTSNPN and CDR2 is SVGIG (reference sequence). CDR3: CAWISIEAYEQYF. The CDR3 DNA reads as TGTGCCTGGATTTCTATAGAGGCCTACGAGCAGTACTTC.

This clone was detected once. The chain couples TRBV2 to TRBJ2-7; D is possibly TRBD2 (5 bases). V lost 7 bases to trimming and J lost 1 base, with 11 bases between them. Germline V gives CDR1 SNHLY, CDR2 FYNNEI. This CDR3 comprises 13 residues. The CDR3 bases are TGTGCCAGCAAGGAGGATCCATCCTACGAGCAGTACTTC. Protein product: CASKEDPSYEQYF.

The V call is TRBV27, the J call TRBJ2-2; D gene ambiguous. Germline V gene lookup returns CDR1 MNHEY and CDR2 SMNVEV (reference sequence). The CDR3 sequence is 14 residues long. V gave up 0 bases and J gave up 2 bases, with 4 bases separating them. The CDR3 DNA reads as TGTGCCAGCAGTTTATCGGCTAACACCGGGGAGCTGTTTTTT. Translation gives CASSLSANTGELFF.

This chain joins TRBV6-1 and TRBJ2-2; 7 bases fit TRBD2. From germline, CDR1 is MNHNS and CDR2 SASEGT. This CDR3 has 15 amino acids. Germline trimming cut 7 bases from V and 5 bases from J; bases unmatched to any gene: 10. CDR3 sequence: CASTRAGPGTGELFF. In DNA form, the CDR3 reads TGTGCCAGCACCCGAGCGGGGCCAGGGACCGGGGAGCTGTTTTTT.

The J gene is TRBJ2-3, the V gene TRBV5-1; possibly TRBD1 for D (6 bases). V was cut by 3 bases and J by 5 bases, with 16 bases left in between. In germline, CDR1 is SGHRS, CDR2 YFSETQ. This CDR3 is 15 amino acids long. The CDR3 here is CASSSSTGPGDTQYF. The CDR3 DNA follows: TGCGCCAGCAGCTCCTCTACAGGGCCGGGAGATACGCAGTATTTT.

There are a few counts of this clone. This chain links TRBV27 with TRBJ2-7; TRBD2 might be the D (5 bases). The germline CDR1 and CDR2 sequences are MNHEY and SMNVEV (reference sequence). Trimming cost V 5 bases and J 5 bases, with 7 bases left between them. The CDR3 runs 11 residues. CDR3: CASSQRDEQYF. CDR3 sequence (DNA): TGTGCCAGCAGTCAGAGGGACGAGCAGTACTTC.

The chain joins TRBV12-5 to TRBJ2-3; D unclear. Per germline, CDR1 LGHNT and CDR2 FRNRAP. The CDR3 runs to 11 residues. Trimming took off 3 bases at V and 7 bases at J, with 5 bases between the two ends. The CDR3 DNA follows: TGTGCTAGTGGTTTTCGGAATACGCAGTATTTT. It translates to CASGFRNTQYF.

This clone was seen once. This rearrangement joins TRBV27 to TRBJ2-1; D possibly uses TRBD1 or TRBD2 (5 bases each). Trimming left V 4 bases short and J 7 bases short, with 20 bases between. The length of the CDR3 is 16 residues. From germline, CDR1 is MNHEY and CDR2 SMNVEV (reference sequence). Here the CDR3 reads CASSSRDAEYKNEQFF. The CDR3 DNA is TGTGCCAGCAGTTCGAGGGACGCGGAATACAAGAATGAGCAGTTCTTC.

DNA for the CDR3: TGTGCCACCAGCAGAGATCATGGAGGGGCCTACGAGCAGTACTTC. It codes for CATSRDHGGAYEQYF. The chain has TRBV15 and TRBJ2-7; possible D gene TRBD2, 6 bases. Germline V gene data show CDR1 as LNHNV and CDR2 as YYDKDF (reference sequence). This CDR3 is 15 amino acids long. V was clipped by 0 bases and J by 2 bases, with 11 bases between them.

A remark on this clone: Other DNA sequences in this specimen translate into the identical CDR3. The rearrangement links TRBV5-1 to TRBJ2-1, with a possible D match to TRBD2 (6 bases). The V gene lost 1 base and the J gene lost 2 bases, with 10 bases spanning the gap. Germline loops: CDR1 SGHRS, CDR2 YFSETQ. The CDR3 totals 15 residues. CDR3 in amino acids: CASSLTSSPYNEQFF. The DNA of the CDR3 is TGCGCCAGCAGCTTGACTAGCTCCCCCTACAATGAGCAGTTCTTC.

The chain is built from TRBV2 and TRBJ2-5; 10 bases agree with TRBD2. The CDR3 totals 19 residues. The junction had 17 bases not matched to a gene; V was cut back by 2 bases and J by 5 bases. Germline lookup yields CDR1 SNHLY and CDR2 FYNNEI. In DNA, the CDR3 is TGTGCCAGCAGTGAAACCCCCGGCCTGCTAGCGGGAGAACGGGAGACCCAGTACTTC. Its translation: CASSETPGLLAGERETQYF.

The rearrangement joins TRBV18 to TRBJ1-3; TRBD1 matches at 7 bases. Germline trimming cut 5 bases from V and 0 bases from J; bases unmatched to any gene: 7. Germline CDR1 KGHSH, CDR2 LQKENI. The CDR3 has 16 amino acids. In DNA form, the CDR3 reads TGTGCCAGCTCAGAGACAGGGAAGTCCTCTGGAAACACCATATATTTT. This codes for CASSETGKSSGNTIYF.

The chain links TRBV6-6 to TRBJ1-4, with D hard to call. Per the germline V gene, CDR1 is MNHNY and CDR2 is SVGAGI (reference sequence). The germline V and J ends were trimmed by 8 bases and 3 bases, with 13 bases remaining between them. This CDR3 has 14 residues. Here the CDR3 reads CASGQLVSNEKLFF. DNA for the CDR3: TGTGCCAGCGGGCAGCTCGTTTCTAATGAAAAACTGTTTTTT.

The chain combines TRBV20-1 with TRBJ2-5, with TRBD1 matching 7 bases. Germline V gives CDR1 DFQATT, CDR2 SNEGSKA (reference sequence). CDR3 size: 11 residues. The CDR3 spells CSRQGQETQYF. As DNA, the CDR3 is TGCAGCAGACAGGGTCAAGAGACCCAGTACTTC.

The chain uses TRBV5-4 and TRBJ2-5; 11 bases agree with TRBD2. Germline V gene sequence: CDR1 SGHNT, CDR2 YYREEE (reference sequence). The V segment lost 4 bases and the J segment 5 bases; nucleotides outside the gene matches: 7. The CDR3 runs 15 residues. CDR3 sequence: CASSPSSGRWETQYF. Written as DNA, the CDR3 is TGTGCCAGCAGCCCCTCTAGCGGGAGGTGGGAGACCCAGTACTTC.

J is TRBJ2-5 and V is TRBV5-8; TRBD1 aligns across 7 bases. CDR1 SGHTS and CDR2 YDEGEE come from the germline V gene. V trimming: 6 bases; J trimming: 0 bases; junction bases outside the gene matches: 8. The CDR3 has 15 residues. CDR3 sequence: CASTSGQLYQETQYF. The CDR3 DNA reads TGTGCCAGCACCTCGGGACAGCTGTACCAAGAGACCCAGTACTTC.

With respect to this clone: Other nucleotide sequences from this sample produce the same CDR3. The rearrangement uses TRBV5-6 and TRBJ1-6; D might be TRBD1 (5 bases). Germline lookup yields CDR1 SGHDT and CDR2 YYEEEE. Deletions cut 0 bases from V and 9 bases from J, with 10 bases between. The CDR3 totals 14 residues. Here the CDR3 DNA reads TGTGCCAGCAGCTTGGGGCAGGGAGGTTCACCCCTCCACTTT. It codes for CASSLGQGGSPLHF.

The gene calls are TRBV19 and TRBJ1-4; TRBD1 might be the D (5 bases). The CDR3 runs to 16 residues. Trimming shortened V by 3 bases and J by 7 bases, and 18 bases separated the two germline ends. Germline CDR1 is LNHDA and CDR2 is SQIVND (reference sequence). CDR3 DNA sequence: TGTGCCAGTAGTATGAGGTACGGTCAGGGAGGTGAAAAACTGTTTTTT. Protein product: CASSMRYGQGGEKLFF.

V gene TRBV28 combines with J gene TRBJ1-5; D gene unclear. The germline CDR1 and CDR2 sequences are MDHEN and SYDVKM. This CDR3 has 14 residues. V was pared by 3 bases and J by 5 bases, with 11 bases between. Here the CDR3 reads CASSFWRNDQPQHF. Here the CDR3 DNA reads TGTGCCAGCAGTTTCTGGAGGAACGATCAGCCCCAGCATTTT.

The CDR3 region is CASSERGAGVQDTQYF. CDR3 coding DNA: TGTGCCAGCAGTGAAAGGGGGGCAGGGGTTCAGGATACGCAGTATTTT. This sequence joins TRBV6-1 and TRBJ2-3; D may be TRBD1 or TRBD2 (6 bases each). Germline CDR1 is MNHNS and CDR2 is SASEGT. The length of the CDR3 is 16 residues. Between the trimmed V and J ends, which lost 2 bases and 6 bases, there was a span of 18 bases.

The chain recombines TRBV30 with TRBJ2-7; D is possibly TRBD1 (6 bases). Germline V gene sequence: CDR1 GTSNPN, CDR2 SVGIG (reference sequence). Between the trimmed V and J ends, which lost 2 bases and 3 bases, there was a span of 11 bases. CDR3 length equals 13 residues. The CDR3 DNA sequence: TGTGCCTGGAGTCCAGGGGCGAACTACGAGCAGTACTTC. Translated, it gives CAWSPGANYEQYF. Full variable domain (remainder filled in from reference TRBV30 and TRBJ2-7): SQTIHQWPATLVQPVGSPLSLECTVEGTSNPNLYWYRQAAGRGLQLLFYSVGIGQISSEVPQNLSASRPQDRQFILSSKKLLLSDSGFYLCAWSPGANYEQYFGPGTRLTVT.

V is TRBV4-1 and J is TRBJ2-3; D uncertain. Germline assignment: CDR1 MGHRA and CDR2 YSYEKL. Trimming left V 0 bases short and J 2 bases short, with 6 bases between. This CDR3 region has 14 residues. DNA for the CDR3: TGCGCCAGCAGCCAAGACTCCCTCACAGATACGCAGTATTTT. Its protein product is CASSQDSLTDTQYF.